This TCR beta chain was obtained from a study of beta chain features in type 1 diabetes. Overall study findings and caveats: Researchers could not determine here whether HLA type influences TCRB rearrangement. Relative to healthy donors, patients appeared to have naive, central memory and Treg TCRB repertoires that were more similar.

This clone was counted a few times. The antigen is undetermined. Investigators reverse transcribed all isolated RNA, so they sequenced expressed TCRB transcripts. The method was immunoSEQ multiplex PCR; TCRdb's version includes in-frame clones alone and lacks a portion of them. This table has some 410,000 clones, over 9.5% appearing once. Germline lookup yields CDR1 SGHRS and CDR2 YFSETQ. V lost 3 bases and J lost 0, with 8 bases in between. The CDR3 extends over 14 amino acids. What was sequenced was naive CD4+ T cells from blood. The TCR was taken from a woman in her late teens or twenties in good health. The chain employs TRBV5-1 and TRBJ2-3; D unresolved. The CDR3 nucleotides read TGCGCCAGCAGCTCAGGAGCCAGCACAGATACGCAGTATTTT. Translated, it gives CASSSGASTDTQYF.